Included here is one T cell receptor beta chain sequence, with context. This sample stems from a study of shared clonotypes between healthy human individuals. CDR1 and CDR2 (germline): MNHEY, SVGAGI. There are 13 residues in the CDR3. Trimming removed 5 bases from V and 3 bases from J, with 11 bases in between. The method was immunoSEQ multiplex PCR; TCRdb's version includes in-frame clones alone and lacks a portion of them. Seen here are more than 2 million clones, 90% to 95% observed once, and the top ten hold 0.1% to 0.15%. The specimen was naive CD4+ T cells sorted from blood. Subset given: CD45RA+ positively selected. The chain recombines TRBV6-5 with TRBJ2-7; a weak D match, TRBD2 (6 bases). The TCR comes from a man in his late teens or twenties in good health. The CDR3: CASSLSEGYEQYF. The CDR3, as DNA: TGTGCCAGCAGTCTCTCGGAGGGCTACGAGCAGTACTTC.